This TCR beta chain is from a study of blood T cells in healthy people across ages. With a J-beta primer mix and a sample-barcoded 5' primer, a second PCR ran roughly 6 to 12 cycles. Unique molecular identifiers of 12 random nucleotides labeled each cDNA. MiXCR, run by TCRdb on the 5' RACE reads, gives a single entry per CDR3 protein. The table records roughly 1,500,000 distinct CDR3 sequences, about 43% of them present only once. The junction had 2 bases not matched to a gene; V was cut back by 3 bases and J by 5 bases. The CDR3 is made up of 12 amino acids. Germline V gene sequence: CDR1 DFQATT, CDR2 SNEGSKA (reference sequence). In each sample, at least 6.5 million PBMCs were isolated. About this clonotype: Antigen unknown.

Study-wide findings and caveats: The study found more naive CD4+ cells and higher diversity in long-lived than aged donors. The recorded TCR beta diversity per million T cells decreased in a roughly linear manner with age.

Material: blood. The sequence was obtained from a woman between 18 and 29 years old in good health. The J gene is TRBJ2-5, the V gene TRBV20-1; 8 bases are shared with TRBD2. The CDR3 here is CSASGRAETQYF. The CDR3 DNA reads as TGCAGTGCTAGCGGGAGGGCGGAGACCCAGTACTTC.